The T cell receptor beta chain under discussion was sequenced for a study of blood T cell repertoires in COVID-19. Looking at the study overall: The samples span acute and convalescent COVID-19 from the United States, Italy and Spain.

CDR1 is LNHDA, CDR2 SQIVND, per germline (reference sequence). CDR3 length equals 14 residues. Trimming shortened V by 9 bases and J by 0 bases, and 12 bases separated the two germline ends. The protocol was immunoSEQ multiplex PCR, while the TCRdb copy is restricted to in-frame clones and leaves out a portion. The table has some 380,000 clones, about four fifths seen once. The origin of this receptor is a human donor with acute or convalescent COVID-19. The donor label of this sample is uncertain. The chain carries TRBV19 and TRBJ2-1; D gene unclear. The sequenced sample consisted of peripheral blood. This CDR3 is CASSPGGSYNEQFF. The DNA for the CDR3 is TGTGCCAGCAGTCCAGGTGGCTCCTACAATGAGCAGTTCTTC.